This T cell receptor (beta chain) was captured in a study of somatic mutations in cytotoxic T cells in rheumatoid arthritis. In the study overall: Sorting by flow gave nearly 100% purity for some V beta antibody-stained T-cell populations, including V beta1+ cells sequenced for TCRB.

Sequencing was performed with immunoSEQ multiplex PCR; in TCRdb, only in-frame clones are kept and a portion is missing. This sample carries roughly 14,000 clones, 65% to 80% of them seen once, and the ten largest clones take around 15%. CDR1 and CDR2 (germline): MGHDK, SYGVNS. Trimming removed 6 bases from V and 0 bases from J, with 11 bases in between. The CDR3 is made up of 14 amino acids. Study-level points and caveats: TRBV07's slight underrepresentation, observed in rheumatoid arthritis patients, lacked adjustment for multiple comparisons.

For this clone: Its antigen remains unidentified.

The chain links TRBV25-1 to TRBJ2-5; the D gene is possibly TRBD2 (5 bases). The receptor was isolated from an adult with rheumatoid arthritis. What was sequenced was CD8+ T cells sorted from blood. Here the CDR3 reads CASREGGYQETQYF. The CDR3 nucleotides are TGTGCCAGCAGGGAAGGCGGGTACCAAGAGACCCAGTACTTC.